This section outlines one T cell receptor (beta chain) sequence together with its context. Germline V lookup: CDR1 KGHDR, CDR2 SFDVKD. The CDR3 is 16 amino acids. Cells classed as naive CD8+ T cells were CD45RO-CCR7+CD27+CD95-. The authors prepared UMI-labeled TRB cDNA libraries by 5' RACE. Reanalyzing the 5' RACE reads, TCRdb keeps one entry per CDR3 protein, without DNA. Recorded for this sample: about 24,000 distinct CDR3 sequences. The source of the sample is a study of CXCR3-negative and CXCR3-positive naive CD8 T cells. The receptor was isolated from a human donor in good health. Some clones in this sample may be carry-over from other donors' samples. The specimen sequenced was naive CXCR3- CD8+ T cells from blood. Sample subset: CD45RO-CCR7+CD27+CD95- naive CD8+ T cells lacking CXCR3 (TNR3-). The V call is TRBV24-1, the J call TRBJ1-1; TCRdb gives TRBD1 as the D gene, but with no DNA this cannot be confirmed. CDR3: CATSDLPDRVETEAFF.